Below, 6 T cell receptor beta chains from the same sample are listed, as sequenced in a study of T cells in Graves' hyperthyroidism and ophthalmopathy. The source material, RNA transcripts, was used to amplify TCR beta CDR3 regions. The TCR CDR3 was amplified in a first-round RT-PCR using the HTBI primer set. TCRdb reprocessed the multiplex PCR reads with MiXCR, giving one entry per CDR3 protein. The profile shows about 770,000 distinct CDR3 sequences, about 19% of them singletons. Sequencing used blood. The receptor source for this set is a woman in her 50s with Graves' hyperthyroidism that later progressed to Graves' ophthalmopathy.

This clonotype was counted between two and nine times. The rearrangement uses TRBV2 and TRBJ1-4, with no clear D. The V end lost 6 bases, the J end lost 5 bases, and 7 bases lay between the germline ends. This CDR3 is built from 12 residues. Germline-derived CDR1 and CDR2 are SNHLY and FYNNEI. CDR3 in DNA: TGTGCCAGCAGCCGGAGAAATGAAAAACTGTTTTTT. Translated: CASSRRNEKLFF.

The rearrangement links TRBV13 to TRBJ2-2, with D possibly matching TRBD2 (5 bases). Between the trimmed V and J ends, which lost 7 bases and 5 bases, there was a span of 14 bases. Germline CDR1 reads PRHDT; CDR2 reads FYEKMQ (reference sequence). The CDR3 has 14 amino acids. The CDR3 loop reads CASNAGVKTGELFF. DNA for the CDR3: TGTGCCAGCAACGCCGGGGTGAAGACCGGGGAGCTGTTTTTT.

This clonotype occurred many times. V usage is TRBV18 and J usage is TRBJ2-5; TRBD2 matches at 7 bases. The CDR3 extends over 14 amino acids. CDR1 and CDR2 from the germline V gene are KGHSH and LQKENI. Trimming at V came to 4 bases and at J to 2 bases, leaving 4 bases not matched to a gene. The CDR3 reads CASSRTGGQETQYF. The CDR3 coding sequence is TGTGCCAGCTCACGGACGGGGGGACAAGAGACCCAGTACTTC.

This clonotype was counted many times. This chain connects TRBV20-1 to TRBJ2-3; 8 bases are shared with TRBD1. With 1 base clipped from V and 6 bases from J, the junction kept 9 bases outside the gene matches. Germline V CDR1 and CDR2: DFQATT, SNEGSKA (reference sequence). This CDR3 region has 15 residues. CDR3 bases: TGCAGTGCTAGAGTCCCCCAGGGGGCTAAGGATACGCAGTATTTT. Its translation: CSARVPQGAKDTQYF.

V and J are TRBV5-6 and TRBJ1-3, with 9 positions matching TRBD1. This CDR3 is built from 17 residues. Germline CDR1 is SGHDT and CDR2 is YYEEEE. V lost 4 bases to trimming and J lost 1 base; unmatched junction nucleotides: 9. The CDR3 spells CASSPPGTGSSGNTIYF. Written as DNA, the CDR3 is TGTGCCAGCAGCCCCCCCGGGACAGGGTCTTCTGGAAACACCATATATTTT.

This chain uses TRBV3-1 with TRBJ1-3; 7 bases match TRBD1. The CDR3 sequence is 16 residues long. The J segment lost 0 bases and the V segment lost 4 bases, leaving 6 bases of the junction unmatched. Germline-derived CDR1 and CDR2 are LGHDT and YNNKEL (reference sequence). The chain's CDR3 is CASSPNRGYSGNTIYF. In DNA form, the CDR3 reads TGTGCCAGCAGCCCGAACAGGGGCTACTCTGGAAACACCATATATTTT.